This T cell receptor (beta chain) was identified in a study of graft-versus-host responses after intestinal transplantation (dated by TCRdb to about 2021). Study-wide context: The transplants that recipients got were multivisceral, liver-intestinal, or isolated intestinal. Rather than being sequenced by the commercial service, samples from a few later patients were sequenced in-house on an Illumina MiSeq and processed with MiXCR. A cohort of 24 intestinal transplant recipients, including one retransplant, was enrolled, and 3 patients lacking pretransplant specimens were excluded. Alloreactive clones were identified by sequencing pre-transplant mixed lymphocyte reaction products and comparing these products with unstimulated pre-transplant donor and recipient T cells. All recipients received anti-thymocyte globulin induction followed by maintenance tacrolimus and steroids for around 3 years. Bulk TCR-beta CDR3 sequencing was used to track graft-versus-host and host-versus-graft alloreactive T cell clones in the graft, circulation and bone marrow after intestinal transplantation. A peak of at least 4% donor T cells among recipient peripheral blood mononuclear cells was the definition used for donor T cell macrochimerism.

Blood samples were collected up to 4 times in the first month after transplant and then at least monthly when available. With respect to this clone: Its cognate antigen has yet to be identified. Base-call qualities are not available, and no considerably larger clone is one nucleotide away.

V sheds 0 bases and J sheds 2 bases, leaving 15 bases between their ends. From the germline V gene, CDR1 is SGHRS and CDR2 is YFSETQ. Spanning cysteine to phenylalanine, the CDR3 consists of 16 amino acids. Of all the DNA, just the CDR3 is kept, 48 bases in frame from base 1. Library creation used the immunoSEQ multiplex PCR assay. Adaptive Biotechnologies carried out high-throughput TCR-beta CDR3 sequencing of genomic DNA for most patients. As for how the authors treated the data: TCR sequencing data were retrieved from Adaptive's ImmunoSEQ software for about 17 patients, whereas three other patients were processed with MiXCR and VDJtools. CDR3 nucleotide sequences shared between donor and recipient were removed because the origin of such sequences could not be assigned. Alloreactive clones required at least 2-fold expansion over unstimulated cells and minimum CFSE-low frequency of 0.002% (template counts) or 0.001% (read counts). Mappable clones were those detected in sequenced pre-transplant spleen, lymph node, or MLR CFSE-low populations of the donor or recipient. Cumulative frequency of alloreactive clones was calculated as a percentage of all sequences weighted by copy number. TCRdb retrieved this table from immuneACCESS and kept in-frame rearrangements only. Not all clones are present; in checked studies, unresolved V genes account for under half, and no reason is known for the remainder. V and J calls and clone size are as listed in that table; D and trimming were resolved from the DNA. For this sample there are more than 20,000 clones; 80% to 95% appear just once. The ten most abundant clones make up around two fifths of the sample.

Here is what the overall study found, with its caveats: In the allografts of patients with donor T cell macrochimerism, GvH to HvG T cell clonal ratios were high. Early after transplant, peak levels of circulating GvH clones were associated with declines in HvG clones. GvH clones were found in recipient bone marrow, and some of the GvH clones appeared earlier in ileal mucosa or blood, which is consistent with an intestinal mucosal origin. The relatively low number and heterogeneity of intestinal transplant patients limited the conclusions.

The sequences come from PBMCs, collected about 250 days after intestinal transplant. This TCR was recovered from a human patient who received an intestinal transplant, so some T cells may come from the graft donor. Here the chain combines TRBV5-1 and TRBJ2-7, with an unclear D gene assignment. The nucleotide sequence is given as TGCGCCAGCAGCTTGGCCATGAGTTCGGTAACCTACGAGCAGTACTTC. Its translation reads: CASSLAMSSVTYEQYF.